Listed here are 7 T cell receptor beta chains from one sample, sequenced in a study of blood T cells in healthy people across ages. Using a J-beta primer mix together with a sample-barcoded 5' primer, a second PCR was run for about 7 to 12 cycles. TCRdb re-called the 5' RACE reads through MiXCR, storing one row per CDR3 protein. The table shows around 1,600,000 distinct CDR3 sequences, with 35% to 45% occurring only once. Material for sequencing was blood. These receptors originate from a woman under 30 in good health.

This chain links TRBV2 with TRBJ1-5; D is undetermined. The ends were cut back, 8 bases at V and 0 bases at J, with 14 bases in the middle. Germline values: CDR1 SNHLY, CDR2 FYNNEI. The CDR3 has 15 residues. CDR3 nucleotide sequence: TGTGCCAGCGCCTCGGAGGGATATAGCAATCAGCCCCAGCATTTT. The encoded protein is CASASEGYSNQPQHF.

This clonotype turned up a few times. The chain joins TRBV29-1 to TRBJ2-5, with 7 bases that match TRBD2. V was pared by 7 bases and J by 4 bases, with 6 bases of the junction left unmatched. Germline CDR1 SQVTM, CDR2 ANQGSEA. The CDR3 is 12 residues long. The CDR3 nucleotides read TGCAGCGCCTTCGGCGGGGGAGAGACCCAGTACTTC. Translated, it gives CSAFGGGETQYF. Variable domain in full (rest from reference TRBV29-1 and TRBJ2-5): SAVISQKPSRDICQRGTSLTIQCQVDSQVTMMFWYRQQPGQSLTLIATANQGSEATYESGFVIDKFPISRPNLTFSTLTVSNMSPEDSSIYLCSAFGGGETQYFGPGTRLLVL.

As to this clonotype: One junction end disagrees with the germline gene, perhaps due to a read error. The chain couples TRBV27 to TRBJ2-1; unclear D gene. The CDR3 has 15 residues. Germline CDR1 is MNHEY and CDR2 is SMNVEV (reference sequence). The CDR3 nucleotides are TGCGCCAGCAGAGGAGATTCCTTATCCTACAATGAGCAGTTCTTC. This gives the protein CASRGDSLSYNEQFF.

The rearrangement links TRBV5-1 to TRBJ2-1, with 10 bases matching TRBD2. This CDR3 spans 15 amino acids. From germline, CDR1 is SGHRS and CDR2 YFSETQ. V was pared by 0 bases and J by 7 bases, with 4 bases of the junction left unmatched. CDR3 nucleotide sequence: TGCGCCAGCAGCTTGGTGAGCGGGAGGGTTAATGAGCAGTTCTTC. Translated: CASSLVSGRVNEQFF.

The J gene is TRBJ1-2, the V gene TRBV29-1; 12 bases are a match to TRBD1. From germline, CDR1 is SQVTM and CDR2 ANQGSEA. The CDR3 contains 14 residues. V shed 6 bases, J shed 2 bases, and the junction held 4 bases outside the gene matches. The CDR3: CSVQGTGGNYGYTF. The CDR3 DNA sequence: TGCAGCGTCCAGGGGACAGGGGGCAACTATGGCTACACCTTC.

The chain employs TRBV29-1 and TRBJ2-5; TRBD1 is a possible D gene (5 bases). V was clipped by 0 bases and J by 5 bases, with 16 bases between them. Germline V gives CDR1 SQVTM, CDR2 ANQGSEA. This CDR3 is 15 amino acids long. The CDR3 is CSVEDSGRAGETQYF. The CDR3 DNA sequence: TGCAGCGTTGAAGATTCTGGCAGGGCAGGGGAGACCCAGTACTTC.

The CDR3: CAISGQTGITYGYTF. Here the CDR3 DNA reads TGTGCCATCAGTGGCCAGACAGGGATTACTTATGGCTACACCTTC. The rearrangement joins TRBV10-3 to TRBJ1-2; 7 bases line up with TRBD1. CDR1 is ENHRY and CDR2 is SYGVKD in the germline V gene. The CDR3 spans 15 residues. V gave up 4 bases and J gave up 5 bases; unmatched junction bases: 10.